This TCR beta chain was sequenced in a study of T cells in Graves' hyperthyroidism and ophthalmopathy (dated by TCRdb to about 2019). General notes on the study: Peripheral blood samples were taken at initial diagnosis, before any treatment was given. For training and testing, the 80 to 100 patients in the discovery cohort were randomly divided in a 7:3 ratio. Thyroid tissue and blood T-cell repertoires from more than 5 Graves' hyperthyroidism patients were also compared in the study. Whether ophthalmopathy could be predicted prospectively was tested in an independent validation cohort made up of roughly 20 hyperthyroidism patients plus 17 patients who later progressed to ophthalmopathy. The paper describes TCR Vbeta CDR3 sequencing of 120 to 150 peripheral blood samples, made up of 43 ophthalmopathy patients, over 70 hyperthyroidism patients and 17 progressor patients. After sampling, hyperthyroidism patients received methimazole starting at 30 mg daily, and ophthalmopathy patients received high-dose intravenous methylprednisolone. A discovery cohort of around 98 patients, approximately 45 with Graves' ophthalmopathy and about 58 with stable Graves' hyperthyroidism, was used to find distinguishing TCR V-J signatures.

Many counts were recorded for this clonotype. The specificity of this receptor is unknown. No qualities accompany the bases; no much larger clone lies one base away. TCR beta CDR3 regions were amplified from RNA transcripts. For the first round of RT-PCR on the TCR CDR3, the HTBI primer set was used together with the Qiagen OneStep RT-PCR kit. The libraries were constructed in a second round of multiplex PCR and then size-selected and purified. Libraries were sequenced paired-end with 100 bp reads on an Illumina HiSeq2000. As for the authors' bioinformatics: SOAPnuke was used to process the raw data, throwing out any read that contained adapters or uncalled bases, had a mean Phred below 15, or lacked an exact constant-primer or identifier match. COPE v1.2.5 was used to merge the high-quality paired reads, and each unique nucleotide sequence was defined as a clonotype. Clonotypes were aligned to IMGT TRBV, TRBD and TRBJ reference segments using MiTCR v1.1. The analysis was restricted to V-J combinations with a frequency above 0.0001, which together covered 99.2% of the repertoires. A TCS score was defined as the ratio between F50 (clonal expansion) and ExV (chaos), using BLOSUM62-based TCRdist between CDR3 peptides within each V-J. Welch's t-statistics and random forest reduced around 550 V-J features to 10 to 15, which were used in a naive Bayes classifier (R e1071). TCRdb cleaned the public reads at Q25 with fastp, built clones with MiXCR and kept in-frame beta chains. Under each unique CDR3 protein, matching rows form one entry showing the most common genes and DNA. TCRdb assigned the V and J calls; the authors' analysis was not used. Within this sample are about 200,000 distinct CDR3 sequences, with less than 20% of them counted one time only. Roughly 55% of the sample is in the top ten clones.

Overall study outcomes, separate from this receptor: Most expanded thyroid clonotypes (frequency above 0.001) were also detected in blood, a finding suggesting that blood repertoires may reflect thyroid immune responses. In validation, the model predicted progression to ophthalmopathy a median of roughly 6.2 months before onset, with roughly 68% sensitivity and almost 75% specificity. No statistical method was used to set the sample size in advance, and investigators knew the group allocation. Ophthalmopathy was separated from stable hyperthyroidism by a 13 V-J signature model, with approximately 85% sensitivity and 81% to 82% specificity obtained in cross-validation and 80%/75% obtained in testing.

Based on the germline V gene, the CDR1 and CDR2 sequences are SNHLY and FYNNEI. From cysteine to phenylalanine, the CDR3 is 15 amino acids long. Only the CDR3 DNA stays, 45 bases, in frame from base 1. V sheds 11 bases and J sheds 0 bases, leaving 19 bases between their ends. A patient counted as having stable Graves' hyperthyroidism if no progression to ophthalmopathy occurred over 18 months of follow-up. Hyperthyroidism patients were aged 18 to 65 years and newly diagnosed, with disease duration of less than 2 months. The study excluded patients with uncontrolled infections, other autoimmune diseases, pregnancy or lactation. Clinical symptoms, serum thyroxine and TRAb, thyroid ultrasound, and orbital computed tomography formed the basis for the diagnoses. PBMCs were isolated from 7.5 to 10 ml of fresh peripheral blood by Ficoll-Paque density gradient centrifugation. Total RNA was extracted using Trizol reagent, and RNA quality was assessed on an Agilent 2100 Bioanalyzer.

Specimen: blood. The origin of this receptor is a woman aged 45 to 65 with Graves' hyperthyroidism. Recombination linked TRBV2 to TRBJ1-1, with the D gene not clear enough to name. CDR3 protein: CAGPEPKLMNTEAFF. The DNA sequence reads TGTGCCGGCCCAGAACCGAAATTGATGAACACTGAAGCTTTCTTT.